Listed here are 28 T cell receptor beta chains from one sample, sequenced in a study of cytomegalovirus exposure and HLA in healthy donors. TCRdb's copy holds only in-frame clones and misses some; the assay was immunoSEQ multiplex PCR. The data show tens of thousands of clones, roughly 95% seen once. Input material: PBMCs. These receptors came from a woman younger than 30 in good health and CMV-seropositive.

This chain uses TRBV6-1 with TRBJ1-5, with TRBD1 identical over 7 bases. The trim removed 7 bases at V and 6 bases at J, leaving 12 bases unmatched. This CDR3 has 15 residues. Germline V CDR1 and CDR2: MNHNS, SASEGT. CDR3: CASTLDRDRRQPQHF. CDR3 DNA: TGTGCCAGCACCCTAGACAGGGATCGCCGTCAGCCCCAGCATTTT.

The rearrangement links TRBV19 to TRBJ2-7, with 10 bases that match TRBD1. Per germline, CDR1 LNHDA and CDR2 SQIVND (reference sequence). With 6 bases clipped from V and 6 bases from J, the junction kept 11 bases outside the gene matches. This CDR3 spans 15 amino acids. This chain's CDR3 is CASSPTGTGVGEQYF. The DNA for the CDR3 is TGTGCCAGTAGCCCTACCGGGACAGGGGTTGGCGAGCAGTACTTC.

The V gene is TRBV6-1, the J gene TRBJ2-1; D is ambiguous. The CDR3 is 12 residues long. CDR1 and CDR2 (germline): MNHNS, SASEGT. V shed 2 bases and J shed 7 bases, with 6 bases lying between them. The CDR3 loop reads CASSEFGNEQFF. The DNA of the CDR3 is TGTGCCAGCAGTGAATTCGGGAATGAGCAGTTCTTC.

The chain joins TRBV28 to TRBJ1-4; no clear D gene. The CDR3 covers 15 residues. The V and J ends lost 5 bases and 8 bases respectively, with 18 bases between them. Germline CDR1 MDHEN, CDR2 SYDVKM. The CDR3 DNA sequence: TGTGCCAGCAGTACCGGTTACGGGATTCGCGAAAAACTGTTTTTT. Translating gives CASSTGYGIREKLFF.

The chain is built from TRBV11-3 and TRBJ2-7; 14 nucleotides agree with TRBD2. The germline CDR1 and CDR2 sequences are SGHNT and YENEEA. V trimming: 5 bases; J trimming: 5 bases; junction bases outside the gene matches: 8. The CDR3 extends over 16 amino acids. DNA for the CDR3: TGTGCCAGCAGCCCAGGGACTAGCGGGAGAGTCGACGAGCAGTACTTC. It encodes CASSPGTSGRVDEQYF.

This chain uses TRBV10-3 with TRBJ1-5, with TRBD1 matching over 8 bases. The germline V gene encodes CDR1 ENHRY and CDR2 SYGVKD. V lost 10 bases, J lost 6 bases, and 8 bases stayed unmatched. The CDR3 spans 13 residues. CDR3: CATNRDRPQPQHF. In DNA form, the CDR3 reads TGTGCCACGAACCGGGACAGGCCTCAGCCCCAGCATTTT.

This chain links TRBV28 with TRBJ1-2; 8 bases are a match to TRBD1. The CDR3 loop spans 16 amino acids. Germline V gives CDR1 MDHEN, CDR2 SYDVKM. Trimming took 3 bases from V and 7 from J; bases not matched to a gene: 13. This CDR3 is CASSFAGGGIWGGYTF. The DNA for the CDR3 is TGTGCCAGCAGTTTCGCAGGGGGCGGAATTTGGGGTGGCTACACCTTC.

V is TRBV7-2 and J is TRBJ2-1, with 7 bases lining up with TRBD1. V lost 5 bases, J lost 4 bases, and 14 bases stayed unmatched. The CDR3 has 17 residues. Per germline, CDR1 SGHTA and CDR2 FQGNSA. The CDR3 DNA follows: TGTGCCAGCAGCCCCACCCGCCCCGGGGACAGTTACAATGAGCAGTTCTTC. Encoded protein: CASSPTRPGDSYNEQFF. The complete variable domain, with remaining parts taken from reference TRBV7-2 and TRBJ2-1, reads GAGVSQSPSNKVTEKGKDVELRCDPISGHTALYWYRQSLGQGLEFLIYFQGNSAPDKSGLPSDRFSAERTGGSVSTLTIQRTQQEDSAVYLCASSPTRPGDSYNEQFFGPGTRLTVL.

The V call is TRBV6-5, the J call TRBJ2-5; a weak D match, TRBD2 (5 bases). V gave up 2 bases and J gave up 0 bases, with 7 bases separating them. Germline values: CDR1 MNHEY, CDR2 SVGAGI. This CDR3 comprises 14 residues. The CDR3, as DNA: TGTGCCAGCAGTTACACTAGATACCAAGAGACCCAGTACTTC. This translates into CASSYTRYQETQYF.

This clone has more than one count but fewer than ten. The V call is TRBV28, the J call TRBJ1-2; tentatively, D is TRBD1 (6 bases). The CDR3 extends over 13 amino acids. In germline, CDR1 is MDHEN, CDR2 SYDVKM. V lost 5 bases and J 0 bases, leaving 7 bases between the germline ends. This chain's CDR3 is CASSGQSNYGYTF. As DNA, the CDR3 is TGTGCCAGCAGTGGACAGTCTAACTATGGCTACACCTTC.

The chain recombines TRBV19 with TRBJ2-1; 10 positions match TRBD1. Losses at the gene ends were 4 bases for V and 7 bases for J; bases not matched to a gene: 10. CDR3 length: 16 residues. Germline CDR1 reads LNHDA; CDR2 reads SQIVND (reference sequence). The CDR3 sequence: CASSTLDRGTLNEQFF. CDR3 DNA sequence: TGTGCCAGTAGTACGTTGGACAGGGGGACACTGAATGAGCAGTTCTTC.

This chain uses TRBV6-5 with TRBJ2-2; D is perhaps TRBD2 (5 bases). V lost 4 bases and J 5 bases, leaving 14 bases between the germline ends. The germline gives CDR1 MNHEY, CDR2 SVGAGI. The CDR3 totals 15 residues. CDR3 sequence (DNA): TGTGCCAGCAGTTCGCTCCTAGGAGGTACCGGGGAGCTGTTTTTT. Its protein is CASSSLLGGTGELFF.

This clone was detected once. The rearrangement joins TRBV5-1 to TRBJ2-5, with D maybe TRBD1 (6 bases). The V end was cut by 4 bases, the J end by 7 bases, with 20 bases between. This CDR3 comprises 15 residues. In germline, CDR1 is SGHRS, CDR2 YFSETQ. This CDR3 reads CASSPGIGDTPTQYF. The CDR3 DNA reads TGCGCCAGCAGCCCCGGCATCGGGGACACCCCGACCCAGTACTTC.

The V gene is TRBV4-1, the J gene TRBJ2-1, with 8 bases lining up with TRBD2. The CDR3 is made up of 16 amino acids. V lost 4 bases to trimming and J lost 2 bases; unmatched junction nucleotides: 7. The germline CDR1 and CDR2 sequences are MGHRA and YSYEKL. The CDR3 DNA is TGCGCCAGCAGCCCTGGGGGTAGCGGGACCTACAATGAGCAGTTCTTC. Its translation is CASSPGGSGTYNEQFF.

The chain employs TRBV27 and TRBJ2-7, with 7 bases fitting TRBD1. V lost 4 bases to trimming and J lost 5 bases; unmatched junction nucleotides: 5. This CDR3 has 13 amino acids. CDR1 is MNHEY, CDR2 SMNVEV, per germline (reference sequence). DNA for the CDR3: TGTGCCAGCAGTTCGGGACAGTCCCACGAGCAGTACTTC. Protein product: CASSSGQSHEQYF.

The chain is built from TRBV28 and TRBJ1-2, with TRBD1 matching over 7 bases. The V gene's germline CDR1 is MDHEN and CDR2 SYDVKM. The length of the CDR3 is 16 residues. The V segment lost 7 bases and the J segment 7 bases; nucleotides outside the gene matches: 18. CDR3 sequence: CASTTGLEGAFFGYTF. In DNA form, the CDR3 reads TGTGCCAGCACCACGGGGCTAGAGGGGGCGTTCTTTGGCTACACCTTC.

The chain combines TRBV5-1 with TRBJ2-1, with TRBD1 matching 8 bases. CDR3 length: 14 residues. V gave up 4 bases and J gave up 4 bases; unmatched junction bases: 4. Germline lookup yields CDR1 SGHRS and CDR2 YFSETQ. Here the CDR3 reads CASSVTGGYNEQFF. DNA of the CDR3: TGCGCCAGCAGCGTCACAGGGGGGTACAATGAGCAGTTCTTC.

The rearrangement links TRBV9 to TRBJ2-7; unclear D gene. This CDR3 is 13 amino acids long. The ends were cut back, 2 bases at V and 2 bases at J, with 8 bases in the middle. Germline loops: CDR1 SGDLS, CDR2 YYNGEE. The CDR3 here is CASSVGLTYEQYF. The CDR3 DNA reads as TGTGCCAGCAGCGTGGGCCTTACCTACGAGCAGTACTTC.

This chain connects TRBV10-3 to TRBJ1-1, with D possibly TRBD1 on 6 matching bases. Germline V gene lookup returns CDR1 ENHRY and CDR2 SYGVKD. V was trimmed by 8 bases and J by 0 bases, leaving 10 bases between them. This CDR3 has 13 residues. In DNA form, the CDR3 reads TGTGCCATCGGACAGTGGGTGAACACTGAAGCTTTCTTT. This gives the protein CAIGQWVNTEAFF.

CDR3 in amino acids: CASSLGGAGGQETQYF. Written as DNA, the CDR3 is TGTGCCAGCAGCCTCGGGGGAGCGGGGGGCCAAGAGACCCAGTACTTC. The chain is built from TRBV7-9 and TRBJ2-5, with 9 nucleotides matching TRBD2. Germline values: CDR1 SEHNR, CDR2 FQNEAQ (reference sequence). The CDR3 spans 16 residues. J lost 1 base, V lost 5 bases, and 8 bases had no gene match.

The rearrangement links TRBV6-1 to TRBJ2-5, with 7 bases identical to TRBD2. The V gene end was trimmed by 1 base and the J gene end by 1 base; junction bases not matched to a gene: 6. Germline-derived CDR1 and CDR2 are MNHNS and SASEGT. CDR3 size: 16 residues. CDR3 bases: TGTGCCAGCAGTGAAGGTTGGGGGGGGATCCAAGAGACCCAGTACTTC. Protein product: CASSEGWGGIQETQYF.

The chain combines TRBV28 with TRBJ2-7; 8 bases map to TRBD2. With V trimmed by 5 bases and J by 0 bases, 9 bases remained unmatched. CDR1 and CDR2 from the germline V gene are MDHEN and SYDVKM. The CDR3 is made up of 16 amino acids. CDR3 bases: TGTGCCAGCAGTCCCGGTCCGGGGGGGACCTCCTACGAGCAGTACTTC. The encoded protein is CASSPGPGGTSYEQYF.

V gene TRBV9 combines with J gene TRBJ2-5; D gene uncertain. The germline V and J ends were trimmed by 3 bases and 0 bases, with 6 bases remaining between them. Germline values: CDR1 SGDLS, CDR2 YYNGEE. The CDR3 has 13 residues. The CDR3 reads CASSDRYQETQYF. The CDR3 DNA reads as TGTGCCAGCAGCGATCGGTACCAAGAGACCCAGTACTTC.

This clone was seen once. The gene calls are TRBV4-1 and TRBJ1-4; 9 bases align to TRBD1. The junction had 8 bases not matched to a gene; V was cut back by 2 bases and J by 10 bases. The CDR3 totals 15 residues. The germline V gene has CDR1 MGHRA and CDR2 YSYEKL. CDR3 nucleotides: TGCGCCAGCAGCCAACCGGGACAGGGATCAGGAAAACTGTTTTTT. Translating it yields CASSQPGQGSGKLFF.

This clone was observed a single time. The chain links TRBV19 to TRBJ2-3, with TRBD2 identical over 13 bases. The germline V gene has CDR1 LNHDA and CDR2 SQIVND (reference sequence). Losses at the gene ends were 8 bases for V and 4 bases for J; bases not matched to a gene: 18. This CDR3 contains 19 residues. Written as DNA, the CDR3 is TGTGCCAGTCATTCGGGGACTAGCGGGGATCTTTTGAGCGCAGATACGCAGTATTTT. Translation: CASHSGTSGDLLSADTQYF.

V usage is TRBV9 and J usage is TRBJ2-2, with TRBD1 as a possible D gene (6 bases). This CDR3 is built from 15 residues. Trimming shortened V by 4 bases and J by 0 bases, and 10 bases separated the two germline ends. Germline CDR1 reads SGDLS; CDR2 reads YYNGEE. The CDR3, as DNA: TGTGCCAGCAGCCTCCGGGACACGAACACCGGGGAGCTGTTTTTT. Residues: CASSLRDTNTGELFF. The variable domain in full, with the rest retrieved from reference TRBV9 and TRBJ2-2, is DSGVTQTPKHLITATGQRVTLRCSPRSGDLSVYWYQQSLDQGLQFLIQYYNGEERAKGNILERFSAQQFPDLHSELNLSSLELGDSALYFCASSLRDTNTGELFFGEGSRLTVL.

V and J are TRBV6-5 and TRBJ2-7, with a weak D call TRBD1 (6 bases). Per the germline V gene, CDR1 is MNHEY and CDR2 is SVGAGI. V gave up 2 bases and J gave up 3 bases, with 11 bases separating them. This CDR3 comprises 14 residues. The CDR3 bases are TGTGCCAGCAGTTACGCAGGGACAATCTACGAGCAGTACTTC. Amino acids: CASSYAGTIYEQYF.

The rearrangement links TRBV7-3 to TRBJ2-1, with D perhaps TRBD1 (6 bases). Trimming cost V 4 bases and J 3 bases, with 10 bases left between them. Germline values: CDR1 SGHTA, CDR2 FQGTGA. The CDR3 spans 14 residues. CDR3 amino acids: CASSSWTDYNEQFF. The CDR3 coding sequence is TGTGCCAGCAGCTCCTGGACAGACTACAATGAGCAGTTCTTC.